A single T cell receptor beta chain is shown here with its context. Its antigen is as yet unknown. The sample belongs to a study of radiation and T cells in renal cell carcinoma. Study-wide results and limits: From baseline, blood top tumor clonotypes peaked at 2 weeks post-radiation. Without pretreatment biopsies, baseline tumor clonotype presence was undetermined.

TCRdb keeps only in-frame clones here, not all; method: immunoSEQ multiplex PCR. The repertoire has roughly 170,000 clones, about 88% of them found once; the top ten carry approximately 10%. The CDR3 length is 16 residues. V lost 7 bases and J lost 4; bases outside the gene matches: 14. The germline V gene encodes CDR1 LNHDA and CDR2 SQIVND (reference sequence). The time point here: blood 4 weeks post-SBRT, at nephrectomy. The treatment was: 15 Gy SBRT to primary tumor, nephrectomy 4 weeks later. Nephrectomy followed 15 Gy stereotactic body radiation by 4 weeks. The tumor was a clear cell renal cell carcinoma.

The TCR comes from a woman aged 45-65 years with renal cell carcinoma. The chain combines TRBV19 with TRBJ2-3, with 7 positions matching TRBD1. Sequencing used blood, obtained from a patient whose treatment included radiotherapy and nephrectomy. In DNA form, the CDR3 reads TGTGCCAGTAAGCGAGGCAGGGGGTTGTTGGCAGATACGCAGTATTTT. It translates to CASKRGRGLLADTQYF.